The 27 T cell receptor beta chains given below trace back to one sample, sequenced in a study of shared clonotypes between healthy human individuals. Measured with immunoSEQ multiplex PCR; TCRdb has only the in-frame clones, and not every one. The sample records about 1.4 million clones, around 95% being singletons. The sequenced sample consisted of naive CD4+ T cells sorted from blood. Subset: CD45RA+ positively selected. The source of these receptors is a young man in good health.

This chain's CDR3 is CASSGDRGIGGYTF. CDR3 in DNA: TGTGCCAGCAGCGGAGACAGGGGGATAGGCGGCTACACCTTC. V and J are TRBV9 and TRBJ1-2; 9 bases are shared with TRBD1. The CDR3 runs to 14 residues. The germline V gene has CDR1 SGDLS and CDR2 YYNGEE. V lost 3 bases, J lost 8 bases, and 8 bases stayed unmatched.

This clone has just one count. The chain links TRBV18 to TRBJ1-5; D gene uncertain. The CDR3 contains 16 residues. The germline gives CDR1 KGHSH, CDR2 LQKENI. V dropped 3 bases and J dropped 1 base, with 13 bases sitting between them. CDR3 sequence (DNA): TGTGCCAGCTCACCCGGTCCGGGTGAGAGCAATCAGCCCCAGCATTTT. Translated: CASSPGPGESNQPQHF.

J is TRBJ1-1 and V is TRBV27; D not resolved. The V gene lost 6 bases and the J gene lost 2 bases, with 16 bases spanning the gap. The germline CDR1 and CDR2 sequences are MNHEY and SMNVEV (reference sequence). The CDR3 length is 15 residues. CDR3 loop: CASRLLYSSNTEAFF. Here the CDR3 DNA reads TGTGCCAGCAGGTTGTTGTACAGTAGTAACACTGAAGCTTTCTTT.

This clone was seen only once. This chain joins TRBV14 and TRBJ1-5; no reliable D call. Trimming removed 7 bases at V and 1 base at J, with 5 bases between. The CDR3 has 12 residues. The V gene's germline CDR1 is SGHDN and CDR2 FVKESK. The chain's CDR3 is CASNLSNQPQHF. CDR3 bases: TGTGCCAGCAACCTAAGCAATCAGCCCCAGCATTTT.

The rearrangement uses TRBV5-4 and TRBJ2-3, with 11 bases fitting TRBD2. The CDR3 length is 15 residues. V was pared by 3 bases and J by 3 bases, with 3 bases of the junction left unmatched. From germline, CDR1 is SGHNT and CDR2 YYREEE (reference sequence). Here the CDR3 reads CASSSGLAETDTQYF. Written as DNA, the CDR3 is TGTGCCAGCAGCTCGGGACTAGCGGAAACAGATACGCAGTATTTT.

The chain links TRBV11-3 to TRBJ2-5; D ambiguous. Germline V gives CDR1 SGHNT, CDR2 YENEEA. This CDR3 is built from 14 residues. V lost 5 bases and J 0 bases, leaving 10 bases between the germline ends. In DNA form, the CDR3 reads TGTGCCAGCAGCCGAGGACCGAACCAAGAGACCCAGTACTTC. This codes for CASSRGPNQETQYF.

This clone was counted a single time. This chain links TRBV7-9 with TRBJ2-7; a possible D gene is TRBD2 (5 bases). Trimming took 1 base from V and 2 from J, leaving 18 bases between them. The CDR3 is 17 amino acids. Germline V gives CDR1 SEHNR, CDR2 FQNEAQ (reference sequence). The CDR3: CASSLVQGLSLTYEQYF. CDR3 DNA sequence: TGTGCCAGCAGCTTAGTACAAGGACTCTCCCTCACCTACGAGCAGTACTTC. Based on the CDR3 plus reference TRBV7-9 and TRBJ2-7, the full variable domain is DTGVSQNPRHKITKRGQNVTFRCDPISEHNRLYWYRQTLGQGPEFLTYFQNEAQLEKSRLLSDRFSAERPKGSFSTLEIQRTEQGDSAMYLCASSLVQGLSLTYEQYFGPGTRLTVT.

Here the CDR3 reads CASSIGQKETQYF. CDR3 bases: TGTGCCAGTAGTATAGGACAGAAAGAGACCCAGTACTTC. The chain combines TRBV19 with TRBJ2-5; possible D gene TRBD1, 5 bases. With 1 base removed from V and 3 bases from J, the gap between germline ends came to 6 bases. This CDR3 is 13 amino acids long. CDR1 is LNHDA, CDR2 SQIVND, per germline (reference sequence).

CDR3 sequence reads: CASSPQAGGTDTQYF. The CDR3 nucleotides are TGCGCCAGCAGCCCTCAAGCGGGGGGCACAGATACGCAGTATTTT. The chain is built from TRBV5-1 and TRBJ2-3; 8 bases are shared with TRBD2. The CDR3 has 15 amino acids. Germline loops: CDR1 SGHRS, CDR2 YFSETQ. V was clipped by 4 bases and J by 1 base; unmatched bases: 5.

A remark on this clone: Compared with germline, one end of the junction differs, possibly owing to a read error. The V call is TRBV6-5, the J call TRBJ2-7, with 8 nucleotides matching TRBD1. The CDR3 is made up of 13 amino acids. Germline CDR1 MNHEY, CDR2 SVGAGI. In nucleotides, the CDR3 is TGTGCCAGCGGTTACAGGGGGACTTACGAGCAGTACTTC. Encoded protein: CASGYRGTYEQYF.

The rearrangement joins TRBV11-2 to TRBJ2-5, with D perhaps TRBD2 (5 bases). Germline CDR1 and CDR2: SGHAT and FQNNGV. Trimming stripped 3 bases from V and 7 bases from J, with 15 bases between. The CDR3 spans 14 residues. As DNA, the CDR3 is TGTGCCAGCAGCTTTGGTACGGCCCGGGGGACCCAGTACTTC. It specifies CASSFGTARGTQYF.

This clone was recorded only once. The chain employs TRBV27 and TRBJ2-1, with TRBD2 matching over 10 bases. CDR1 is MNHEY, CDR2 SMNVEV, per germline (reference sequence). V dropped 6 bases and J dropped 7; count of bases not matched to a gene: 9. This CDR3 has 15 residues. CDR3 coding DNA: TGTGCCAGCAGACCGGGACTAGCGACTCGTAATGAGCAGTTCTTC. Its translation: CASRPGLATRNEQFF.

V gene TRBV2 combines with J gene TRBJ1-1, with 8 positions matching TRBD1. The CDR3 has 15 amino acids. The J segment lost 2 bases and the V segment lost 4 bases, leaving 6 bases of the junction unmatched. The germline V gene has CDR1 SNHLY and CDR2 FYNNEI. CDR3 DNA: TGTGCCAGCAGTGTTAGACAGGGGTATAACACTGAAGCTTTCTTT. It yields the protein CASSVRQGYNTEAFF.

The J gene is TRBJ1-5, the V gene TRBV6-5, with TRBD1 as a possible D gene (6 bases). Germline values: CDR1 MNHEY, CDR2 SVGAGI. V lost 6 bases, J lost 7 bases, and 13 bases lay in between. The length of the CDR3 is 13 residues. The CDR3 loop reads CASSHRVGQPQHF. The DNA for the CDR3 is TGTGCCAGCAGCCACAGGGTCGGGCAGCCCCAGCATTTT.

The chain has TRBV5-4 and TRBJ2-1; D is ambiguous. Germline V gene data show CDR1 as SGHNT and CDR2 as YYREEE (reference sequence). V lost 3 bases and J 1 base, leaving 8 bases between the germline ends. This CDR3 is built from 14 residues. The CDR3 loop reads CASSSARSYNEQFF. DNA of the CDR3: TGTGCCAGCAGCTCAGCAAGGTCCTACAATGAGCAGTTCTTC. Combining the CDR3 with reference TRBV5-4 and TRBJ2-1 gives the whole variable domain ETGVTQSPTHLIKTRGQQVTLRCSSQSGHNTVSWYQQALGQGPQFIFQYYREEENGRGNFPPRFSGLQFPNYSSELNVNALELDDSALYLCASSSARSYNEQFFGPGTRLTVL.

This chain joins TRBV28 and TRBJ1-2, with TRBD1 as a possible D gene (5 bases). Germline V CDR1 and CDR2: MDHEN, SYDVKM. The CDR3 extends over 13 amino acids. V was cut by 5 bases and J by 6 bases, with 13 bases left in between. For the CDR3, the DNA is TGTGCCAGCAGTCCCGGACAAGGCCATGGCTACACCTTC. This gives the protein CASSPGQGHGYTF.

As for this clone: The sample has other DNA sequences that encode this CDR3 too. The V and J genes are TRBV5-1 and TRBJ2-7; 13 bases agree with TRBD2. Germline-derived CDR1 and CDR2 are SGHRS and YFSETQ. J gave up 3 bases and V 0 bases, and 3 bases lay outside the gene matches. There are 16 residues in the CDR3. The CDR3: CASSLGLAGGGYEQYF. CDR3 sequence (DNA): TGCGCCAGCAGCTTGGGACTAGCGGGAGGAGGCTACGAGCAGTACTTC.

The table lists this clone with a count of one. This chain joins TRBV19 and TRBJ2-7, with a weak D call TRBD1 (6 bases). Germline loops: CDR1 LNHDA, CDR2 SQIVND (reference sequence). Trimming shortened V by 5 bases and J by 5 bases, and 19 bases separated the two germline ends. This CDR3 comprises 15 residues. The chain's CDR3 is CASSSHRDPQDEQYF. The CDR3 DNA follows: TGTGCCAGTAGTTCCCACAGGGACCCGCAGGACGAGCAGTACTTC.

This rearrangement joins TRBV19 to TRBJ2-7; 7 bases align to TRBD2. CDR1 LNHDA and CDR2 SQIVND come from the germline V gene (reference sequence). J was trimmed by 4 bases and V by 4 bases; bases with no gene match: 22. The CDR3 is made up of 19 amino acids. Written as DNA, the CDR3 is TGTGCCAGTAGTAGAGCGGGATCCCGTACGGGGCAGGTCTTGTACGAGCAGTACTTC. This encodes CASSRAGSRTGQVLYEQYF.

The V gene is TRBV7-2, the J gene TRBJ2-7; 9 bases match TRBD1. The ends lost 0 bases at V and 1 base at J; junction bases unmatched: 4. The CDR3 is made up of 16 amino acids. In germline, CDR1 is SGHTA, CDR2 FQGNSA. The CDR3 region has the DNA TGTGCCAGCAGCTTAGCCTCCGGGACAGGGTCCTACGAGCAGTACTTC. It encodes CASSLASGTGSYEQYF.

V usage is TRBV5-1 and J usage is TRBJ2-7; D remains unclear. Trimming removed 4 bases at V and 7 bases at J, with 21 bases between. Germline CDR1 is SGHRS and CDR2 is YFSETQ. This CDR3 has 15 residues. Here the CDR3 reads CASSPEPTVSEEQYF. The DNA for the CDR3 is TGCGCCAGCAGCCCTGAACCCACCGTCTCGGAAGAGCAGTACTTC.

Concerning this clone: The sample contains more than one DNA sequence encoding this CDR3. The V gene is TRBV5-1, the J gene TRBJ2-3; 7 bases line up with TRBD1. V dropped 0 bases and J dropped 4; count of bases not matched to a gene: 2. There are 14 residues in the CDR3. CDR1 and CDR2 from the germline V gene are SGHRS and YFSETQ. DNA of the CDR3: TGCGCCAGCAGCTTGGGACAGGGCGCAGATACGCAGTATTTT. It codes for CASSLGQGADTQYF.

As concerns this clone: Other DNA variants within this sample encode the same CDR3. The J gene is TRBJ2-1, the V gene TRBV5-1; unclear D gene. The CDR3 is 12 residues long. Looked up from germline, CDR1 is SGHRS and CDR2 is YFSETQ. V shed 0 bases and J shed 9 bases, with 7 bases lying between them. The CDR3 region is CASSLVVGEQFF. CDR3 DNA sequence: TGCGCCAGCAGCTTGGTAGTTGGTGAGCAGTTCTTC.

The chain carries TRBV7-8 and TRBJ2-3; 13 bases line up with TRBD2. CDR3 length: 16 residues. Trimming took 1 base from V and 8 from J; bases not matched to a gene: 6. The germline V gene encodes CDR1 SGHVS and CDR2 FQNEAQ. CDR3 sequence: CASSLGTSGSGGTQYF. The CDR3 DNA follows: TGTGCCAGCAGCTTAGGGACTAGCGGGAGTGGGGGTACGCAGTATTTT.

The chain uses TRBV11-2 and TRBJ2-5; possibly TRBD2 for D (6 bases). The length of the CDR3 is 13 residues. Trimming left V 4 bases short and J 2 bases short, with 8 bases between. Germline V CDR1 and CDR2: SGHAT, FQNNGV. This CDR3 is CASSSGLQETQYF. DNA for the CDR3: TGTGCCAGCAGCTCGGGACTTCAAGAGACCCAGTACTTC.

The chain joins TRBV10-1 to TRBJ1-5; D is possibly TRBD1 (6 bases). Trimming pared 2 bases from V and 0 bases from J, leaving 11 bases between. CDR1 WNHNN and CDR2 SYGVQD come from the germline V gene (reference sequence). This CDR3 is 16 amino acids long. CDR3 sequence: CASSEEDSYSNQPQHF. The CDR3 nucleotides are TGCGCCAGCAGTGAGGAGGACAGCTATAGCAATCAGCCCCAGCATTTT.

Written as DNA, the CDR3 is TGTGCCATCCGGGGGGCAGGGACCCACGAGCAGTACTTC. The encoded protein is CAIRGAGTHEQYF. J is TRBJ2-7 and V is TRBV10-3, with TRBD2 as a possible D gene (7 bases). Trimming stripped 8 bases from V and 5 bases from J, with 16 bases between. The CDR3 sequence is 13 residues long. Looked up from germline, CDR1 is ENHRY and CDR2 is SYGVKD.